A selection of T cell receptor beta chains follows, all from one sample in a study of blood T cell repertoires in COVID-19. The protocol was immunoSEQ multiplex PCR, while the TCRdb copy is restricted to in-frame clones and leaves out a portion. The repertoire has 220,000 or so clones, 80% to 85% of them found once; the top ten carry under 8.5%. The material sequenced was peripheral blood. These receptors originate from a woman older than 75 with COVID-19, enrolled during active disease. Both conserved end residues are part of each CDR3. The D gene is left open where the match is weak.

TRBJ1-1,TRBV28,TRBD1,CASRPGTDVNTEAFF
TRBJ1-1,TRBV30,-,CAWSQGYTEAFF
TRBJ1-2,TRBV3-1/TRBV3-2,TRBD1,CASSLDRGAFYTF
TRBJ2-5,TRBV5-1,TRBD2,CASSSQRGGGGETQYF
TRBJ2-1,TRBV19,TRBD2,CASSPTSGGPHNEQFF
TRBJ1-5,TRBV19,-,CASSKGGQPQHF
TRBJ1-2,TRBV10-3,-,CAIGALYGYTF
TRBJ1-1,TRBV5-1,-,CASSLGGRGRNTEAFF
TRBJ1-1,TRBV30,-,CAWDTGMGNTEAFF
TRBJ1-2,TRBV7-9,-,CASSLGQGSEGYTF
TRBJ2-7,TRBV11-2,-,CASSSRRGEQYF
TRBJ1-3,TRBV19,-,CASRPTQGYGNTIYF
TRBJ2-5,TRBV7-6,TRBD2,CASSLGLAGGQETQYF
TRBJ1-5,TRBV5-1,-,CASSETGEPLQPQHF
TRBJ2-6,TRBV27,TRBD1,CASSLQGAWGANVLTF
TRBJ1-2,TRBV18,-,CASSPSDRGYTF
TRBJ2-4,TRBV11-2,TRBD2,CASSRTSGKQYF
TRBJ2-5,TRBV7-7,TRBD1,CASSSSPGQVETQYF
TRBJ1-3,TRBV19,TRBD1,CASTGQGLGRNTIYF
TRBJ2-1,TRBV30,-,CAWSVRRGPGNEQFF
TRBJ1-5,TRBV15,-,CATSSISNQPQHF
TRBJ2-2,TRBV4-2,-,CASSQMTGGTGELFF